This T cell receptor beta chain was identified during a study of shared clonotypes between healthy human individuals. The repertoire was sequenced with immunoSEQ multiplex PCR; TCRdb's copy has only in-frame clones and lacks some. Among around 940,000 clones listed, roughly 72% were seen once. The CDR3 sequence is 14 residues long. CDR1 and CDR2 from the germline V gene are SGHRS and YFSETQ. V gave up 0 bases and J gave up 8 bases, with 12 bases separating them. The CD4+ fraction was divided into a CD45RA+ naive subset and a CD45RA-negative memory subset. The material sequenced was memory CD4+ T cells sorted from blood. Described subset: CD45RA-negative fraction. This TCR was recovered from a man younger than 35 in good health. The chain joins TRBV5-1 to TRBJ2-1; D may be TRBD2 (6 bases). The CDR3 spells CASSLGRWDYEQFF. The CDR3 DNA reads TGCGCCAGCAGCTTGGGCCGGTGGGACTATGAGCAGTTCTTC.